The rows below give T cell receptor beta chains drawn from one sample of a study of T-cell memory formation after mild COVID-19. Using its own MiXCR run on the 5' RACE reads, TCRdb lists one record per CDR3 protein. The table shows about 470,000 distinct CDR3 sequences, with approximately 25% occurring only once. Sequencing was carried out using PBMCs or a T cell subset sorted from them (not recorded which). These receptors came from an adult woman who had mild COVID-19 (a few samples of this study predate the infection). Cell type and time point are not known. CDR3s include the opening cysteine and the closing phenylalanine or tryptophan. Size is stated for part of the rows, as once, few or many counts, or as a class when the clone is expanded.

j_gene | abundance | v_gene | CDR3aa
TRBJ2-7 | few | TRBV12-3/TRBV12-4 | CASSFKAGGPGQYF
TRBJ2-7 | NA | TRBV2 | CASRGQGNYEQYF
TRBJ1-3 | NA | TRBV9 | CASSPSLSGNTIYF
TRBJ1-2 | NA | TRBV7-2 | CASSDRGSNYGYTF
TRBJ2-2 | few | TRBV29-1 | CSAGLSTGELFF
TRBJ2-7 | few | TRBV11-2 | CASSFGFSSYEQYF
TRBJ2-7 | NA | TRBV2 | CASTLLERGSSYEQYF
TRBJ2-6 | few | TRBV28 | CASSLGYSGANVLTF
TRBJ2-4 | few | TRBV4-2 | CASSQVLPSGVGRNIQYF
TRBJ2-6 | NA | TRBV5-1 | CASSLASTGANVLTF
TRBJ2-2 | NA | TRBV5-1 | CASTPGHGRTGELFF
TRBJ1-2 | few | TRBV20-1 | CSARVYTAGTSYGYTF
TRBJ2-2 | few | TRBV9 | CASSVVGGAGTGELFF
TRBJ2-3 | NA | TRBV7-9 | CASSTGLASTDTQYF
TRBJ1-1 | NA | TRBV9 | CASSPTGGVNTEAFF
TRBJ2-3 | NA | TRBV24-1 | CATSDLESGTDTQYF
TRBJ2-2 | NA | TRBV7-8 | CASSPGRTTGELFF
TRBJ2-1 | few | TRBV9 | CASSVAAGDTYNEQFF
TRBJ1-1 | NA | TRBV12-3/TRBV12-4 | CASSFAALNTEAFF
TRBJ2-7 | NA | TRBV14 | CASSQVTSGTYEQYF
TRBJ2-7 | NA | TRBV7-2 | CASSIQKYEQYF
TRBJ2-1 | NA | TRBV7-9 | CASSSSGAAGSASYNEQFF
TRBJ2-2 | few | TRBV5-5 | CASELVTGANTGELFF
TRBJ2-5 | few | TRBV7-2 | CASSRLTEVYWETQYF
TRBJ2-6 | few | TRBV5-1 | CASSPWTSSGANVLTF
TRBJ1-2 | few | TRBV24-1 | CATTPGESNYGYTF
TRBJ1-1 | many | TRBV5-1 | CASSSGQLNTEAFF
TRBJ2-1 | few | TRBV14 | CASSVVVGTEQFF
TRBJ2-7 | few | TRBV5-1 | CASSLESPAGRAYEQYF
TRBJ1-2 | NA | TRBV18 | CASDRERHYGYTF
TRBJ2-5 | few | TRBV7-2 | CASSLGLALRQETQYF
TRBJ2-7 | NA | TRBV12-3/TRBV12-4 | CASSPWTGGAHEQYF
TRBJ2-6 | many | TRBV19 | CASSIPPRDSGANVLTF
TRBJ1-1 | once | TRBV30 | CAWSKPGQGKTEAFF
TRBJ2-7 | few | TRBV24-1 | CATSDRSGTGPYEQYF
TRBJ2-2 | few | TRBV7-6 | CASSFQYRELFF
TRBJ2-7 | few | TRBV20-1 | CSAKGQGPYEQYF
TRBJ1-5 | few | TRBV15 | CATSRERGWEPQHF
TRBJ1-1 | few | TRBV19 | CASSIGIEYTEAFF
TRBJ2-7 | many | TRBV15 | CATSRGTLDEQYF
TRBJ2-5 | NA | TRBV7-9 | CASRTGQLQETQYF
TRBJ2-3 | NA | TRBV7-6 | CASSNTGGLTDTQYF
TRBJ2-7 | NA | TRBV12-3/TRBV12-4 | CASSGGLGSYEQYF
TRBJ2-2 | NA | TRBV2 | CASSGLKVNTGELFF
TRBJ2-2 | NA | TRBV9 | CASSAHAGPSNTGELFF
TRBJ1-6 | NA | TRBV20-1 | CSATGGNSPLHF
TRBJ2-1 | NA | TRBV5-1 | CASSFSGLSSYNEQFF
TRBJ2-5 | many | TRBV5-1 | CASGMLTRTEETQYF
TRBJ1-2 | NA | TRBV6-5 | CASSSHELGANYGYTF
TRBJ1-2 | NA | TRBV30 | CAWSLTTNYGYTF
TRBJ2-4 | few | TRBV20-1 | CSARDRDSGGNAKNIQYF
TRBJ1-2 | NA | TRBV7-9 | CASSAGQGAYGYTF
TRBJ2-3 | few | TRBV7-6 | CASSLEASGGHTDTQYF